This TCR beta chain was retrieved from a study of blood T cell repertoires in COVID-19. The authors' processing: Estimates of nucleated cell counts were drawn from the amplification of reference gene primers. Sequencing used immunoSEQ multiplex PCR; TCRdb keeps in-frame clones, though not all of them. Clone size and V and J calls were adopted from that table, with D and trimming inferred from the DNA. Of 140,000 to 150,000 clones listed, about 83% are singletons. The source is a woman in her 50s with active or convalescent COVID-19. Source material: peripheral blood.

The CDR3 protein is CASSTGQRTDTQYF. The CDR3 DNA reads TGCGCCAGCAGCACCGGACAGCGGACAGATACGCAGTATTTT. The chain employs TRBV5-1 and TRBJ2-3, with a tentative D call TRBD1 (6 bases). Trimming removed 4 bases from V and 3 bases from J, with 12 bases in between. The CDR3 contains 14 residues. Germline CDR1 reads SGHRS; CDR2 reads YFSETQ.